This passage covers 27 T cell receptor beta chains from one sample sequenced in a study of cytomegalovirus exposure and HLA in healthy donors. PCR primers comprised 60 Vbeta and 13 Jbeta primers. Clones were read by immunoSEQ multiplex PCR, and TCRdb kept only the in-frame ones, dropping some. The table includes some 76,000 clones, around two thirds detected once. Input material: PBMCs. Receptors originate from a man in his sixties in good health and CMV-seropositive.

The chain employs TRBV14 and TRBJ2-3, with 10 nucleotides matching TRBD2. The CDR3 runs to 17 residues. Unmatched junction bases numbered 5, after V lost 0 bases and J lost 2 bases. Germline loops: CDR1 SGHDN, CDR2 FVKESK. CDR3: CASSQEGLAGVTDTQYF. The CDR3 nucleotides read TGTGCCAGCAGCCAAGAAGGCCTAGCGGGAGTCACAGATACGCAGTATTTT. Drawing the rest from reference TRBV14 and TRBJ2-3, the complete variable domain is EAGVTQFPSHSVIEKGQTVTLRCDPISGHDNLYWYRRVMGKEIKFLLHFVKESKQDESGMPNNRFLAERTGGTYSTLKVQPAELEDSGVYFCASSQEGLAGVTDTQYFGPGTRLTVL.

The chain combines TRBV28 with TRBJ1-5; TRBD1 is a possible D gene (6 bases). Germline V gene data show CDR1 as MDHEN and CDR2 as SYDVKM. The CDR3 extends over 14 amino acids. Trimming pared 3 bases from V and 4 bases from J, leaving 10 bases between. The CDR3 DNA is TGTGCCAGCAGTTTGGGGCAGGGGAATCAGCCCCAGCATTTT. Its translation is CASSLGQGNQPQHF. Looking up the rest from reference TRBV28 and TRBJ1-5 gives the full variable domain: DVKVTQSSRYLVKRTGEKVFLECVQDMDHENMFWYRQDPGLGLRLIYFSYDVKMKEKGDIPEGYSVSREKKERFSLILESASTNQTSMYLCASSLGQGNQPQHFGDGTRLSIL.

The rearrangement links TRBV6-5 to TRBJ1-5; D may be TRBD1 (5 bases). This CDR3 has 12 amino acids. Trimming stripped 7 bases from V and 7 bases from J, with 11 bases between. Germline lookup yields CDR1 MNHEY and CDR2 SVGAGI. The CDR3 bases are TGTGCCAGCACCAACGGGGGACAGCCCCAGCATTTT. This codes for CASTNGGQPQHF.

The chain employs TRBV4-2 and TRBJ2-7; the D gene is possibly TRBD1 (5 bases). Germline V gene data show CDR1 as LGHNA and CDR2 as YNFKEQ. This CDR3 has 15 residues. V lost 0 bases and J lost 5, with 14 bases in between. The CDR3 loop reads CASSQDYPGYDEQYF. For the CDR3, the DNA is TGTGCCAGCAGCCAAGATTACCCAGGGTATGACGAGCAGTACTTC.

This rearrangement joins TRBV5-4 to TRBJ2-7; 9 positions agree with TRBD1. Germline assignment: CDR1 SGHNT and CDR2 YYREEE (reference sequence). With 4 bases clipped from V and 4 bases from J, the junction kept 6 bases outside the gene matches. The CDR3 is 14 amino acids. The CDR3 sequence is CASSPGTGIYEQYF. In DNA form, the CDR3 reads TGTGCCAGCAGCCCCGGGACAGGGATTTACGAGCAGTACTTC.

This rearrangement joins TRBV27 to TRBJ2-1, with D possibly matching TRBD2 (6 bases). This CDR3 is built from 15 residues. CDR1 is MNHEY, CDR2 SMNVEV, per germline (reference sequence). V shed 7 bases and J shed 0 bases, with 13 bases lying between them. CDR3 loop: CASKRGTSSYNEQFF. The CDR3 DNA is TGTGCCAGCAAACGCGGGACCAGCTCCTACAATGAGCAGTTCTTC.

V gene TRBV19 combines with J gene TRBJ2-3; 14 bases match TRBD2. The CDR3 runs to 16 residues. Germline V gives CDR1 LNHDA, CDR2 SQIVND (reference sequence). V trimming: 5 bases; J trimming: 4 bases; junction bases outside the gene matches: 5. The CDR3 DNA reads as TGTGCCAGTAGTGTCCTGGGACTAGCGGGGGCAGATACGCAGTATTTT. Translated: CASSVLGLAGADTQYF.

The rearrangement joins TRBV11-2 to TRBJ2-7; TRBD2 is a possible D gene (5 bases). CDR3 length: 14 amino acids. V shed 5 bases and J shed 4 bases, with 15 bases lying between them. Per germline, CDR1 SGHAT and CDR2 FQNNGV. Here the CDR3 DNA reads TGTGCCAGCAGCGTAGGACTGCCCCCTTACGAGCAGTACTTC. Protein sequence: CASSVGLPPYEQYF.

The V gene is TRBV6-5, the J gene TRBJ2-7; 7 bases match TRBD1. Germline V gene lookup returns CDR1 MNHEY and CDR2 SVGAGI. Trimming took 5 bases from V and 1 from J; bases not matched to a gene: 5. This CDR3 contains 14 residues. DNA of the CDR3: TGTGCCAGCAGTCGGGACAGAATTTCCTACGAGCAGTACTTC. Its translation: CASSRDRISYEQYF.

Here the CDR3 reads CASSSPGLLNSPLHF. CDR3 DNA: TGTGCCAGCAGCTCACCGGGACTGCTAAATTCACCCCTCCACTTT. The chain recombines TRBV7-2 with TRBJ1-6, with TRBD1 as a possible D gene (5 bases). Germline V gene data show CDR1 as SGHTA and CDR2 as FQGNSA. The CDR3 sequence is 15 residues long. The V gene lost 4 bases and the J gene lost 7 bases, with 14 bases spanning the gap.

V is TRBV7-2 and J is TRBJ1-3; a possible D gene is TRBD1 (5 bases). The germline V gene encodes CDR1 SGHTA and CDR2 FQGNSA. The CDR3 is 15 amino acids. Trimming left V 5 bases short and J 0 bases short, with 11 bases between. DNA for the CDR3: TGTGCCAGCAGCACACAGGTCCTCTCTGGAAACACCATATATTTT. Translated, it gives CASSTQVLSGNTIYF.

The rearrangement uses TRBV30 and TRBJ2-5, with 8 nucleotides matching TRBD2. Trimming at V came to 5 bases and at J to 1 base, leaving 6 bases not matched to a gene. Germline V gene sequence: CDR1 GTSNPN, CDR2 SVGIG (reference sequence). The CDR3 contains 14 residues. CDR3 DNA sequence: TGTGCCTGGGACGGGGGGGGTCCCCAAGAGACCCAGTACTTC. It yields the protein CAWDGGGPQETQYF.

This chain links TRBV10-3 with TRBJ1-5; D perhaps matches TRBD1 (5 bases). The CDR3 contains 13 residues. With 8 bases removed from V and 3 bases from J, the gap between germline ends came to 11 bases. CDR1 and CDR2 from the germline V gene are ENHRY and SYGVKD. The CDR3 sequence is CAISREVNQPQHF. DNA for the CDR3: TGTGCCATCTCCAGGGAAGTCAATCAGCCCCAGCATTTT.

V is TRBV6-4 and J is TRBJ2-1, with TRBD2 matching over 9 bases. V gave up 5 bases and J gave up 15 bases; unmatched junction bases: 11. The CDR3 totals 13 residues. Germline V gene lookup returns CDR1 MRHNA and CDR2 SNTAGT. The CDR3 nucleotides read TGTGCCAGCAGTCTGAATAGCGGGGGCCCTGCGTTCTTC. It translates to CASSLNSGGPAFF.

CDR3 amino acids: CASSSRDGMTEAFF. The CDR3 coding sequence is TGTGCCAGCAGCTCGAGGGATGGAATGACTGAAGCTTTCTTT. V is TRBV7-9 and J is TRBJ1-1; the D is unclear. V lost 4 bases to trimming and J lost 5 bases, with 14 bases between them. Germline V gives CDR1 SEHNR, CDR2 FQNEAQ (reference sequence). The CDR3 spans 14 residues.

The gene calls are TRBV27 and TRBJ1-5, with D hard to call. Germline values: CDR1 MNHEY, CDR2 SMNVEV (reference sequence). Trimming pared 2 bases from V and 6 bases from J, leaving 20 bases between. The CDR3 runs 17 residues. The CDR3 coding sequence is TGTGCCAGCAGTTTAAGACGGGGAGGGAATCAAGTTCAGCCCCAGCATTTT. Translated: CASSLRRGGNQVQPQHF.

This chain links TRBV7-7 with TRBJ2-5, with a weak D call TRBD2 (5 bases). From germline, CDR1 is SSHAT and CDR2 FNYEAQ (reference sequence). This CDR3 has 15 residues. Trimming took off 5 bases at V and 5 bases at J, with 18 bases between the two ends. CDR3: CASSGTGVTGETQYF. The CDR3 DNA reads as TGTGCCAGCAGCGGCACCGGGGTCACCGGGGAGACCCAGTACTTC.

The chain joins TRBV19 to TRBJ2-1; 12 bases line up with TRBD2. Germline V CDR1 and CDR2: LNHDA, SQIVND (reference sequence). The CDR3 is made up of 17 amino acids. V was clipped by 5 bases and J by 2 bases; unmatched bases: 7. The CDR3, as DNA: TGTGCCAGTAGTCAGAACGGACTAGCGGGAACCTACAATGAGCAGTTCTTC. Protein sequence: CASSQNGLAGTYNEQFF.

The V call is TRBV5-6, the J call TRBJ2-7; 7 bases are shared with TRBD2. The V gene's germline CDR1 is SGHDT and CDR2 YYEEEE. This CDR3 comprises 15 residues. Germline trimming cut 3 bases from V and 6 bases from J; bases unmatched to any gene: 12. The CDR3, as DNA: TGTGCCAGCAGCTCTGGGCCGGGACTAAGTCGCGAGCAGTACTTC. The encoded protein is CASSSGPGLSREQYF.

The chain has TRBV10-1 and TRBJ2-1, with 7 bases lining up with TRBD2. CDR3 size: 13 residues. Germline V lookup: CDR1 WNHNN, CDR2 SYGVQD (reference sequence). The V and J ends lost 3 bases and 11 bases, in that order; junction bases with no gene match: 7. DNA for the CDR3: TGCGCCAGCAGTGAAACTGGGGGGGAGAAGCAGTTCTTC. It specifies CASSETGGEKQFF.

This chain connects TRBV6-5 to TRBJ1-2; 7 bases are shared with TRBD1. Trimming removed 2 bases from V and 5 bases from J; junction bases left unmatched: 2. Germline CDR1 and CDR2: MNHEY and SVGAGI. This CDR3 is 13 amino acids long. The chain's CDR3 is CASSYRDSYGYTF. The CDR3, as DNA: TGTGCCAGCAGTTACCGGGACAGTTATGGCTACACCTTC.

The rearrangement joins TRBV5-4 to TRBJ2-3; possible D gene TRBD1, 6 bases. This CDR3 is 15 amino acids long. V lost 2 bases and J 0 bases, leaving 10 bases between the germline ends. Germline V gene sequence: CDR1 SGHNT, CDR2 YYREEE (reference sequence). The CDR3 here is CASSLGDRSTDTQYF. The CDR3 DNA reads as TGTGCCAGCAGCTTAGGTGACAGGAGCACAGATACGCAGTATTTT.

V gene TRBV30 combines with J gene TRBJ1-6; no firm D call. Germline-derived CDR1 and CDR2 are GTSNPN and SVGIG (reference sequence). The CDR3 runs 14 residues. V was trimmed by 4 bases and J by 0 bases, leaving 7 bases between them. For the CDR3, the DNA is TGTGCCTGGAAGGCTAGCTCCTATAATTCACCCCTCCACTTT. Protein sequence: CAWKASSYNSPLHF.

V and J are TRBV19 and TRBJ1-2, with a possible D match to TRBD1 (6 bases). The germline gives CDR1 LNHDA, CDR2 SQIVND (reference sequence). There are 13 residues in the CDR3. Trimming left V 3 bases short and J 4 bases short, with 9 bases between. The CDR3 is CASSIRRGYGYTF. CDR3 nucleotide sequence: TGTGCCAGTAGTATCCGCAGGGGCTATGGCTACACCTTC.

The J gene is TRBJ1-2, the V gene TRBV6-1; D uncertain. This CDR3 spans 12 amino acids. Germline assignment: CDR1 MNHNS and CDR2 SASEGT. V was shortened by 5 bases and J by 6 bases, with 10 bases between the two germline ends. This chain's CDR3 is CASSQNSDGYTF. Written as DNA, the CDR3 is TGTGCCAGCAGTCAGAATTCCGATGGCTACACCTTC.

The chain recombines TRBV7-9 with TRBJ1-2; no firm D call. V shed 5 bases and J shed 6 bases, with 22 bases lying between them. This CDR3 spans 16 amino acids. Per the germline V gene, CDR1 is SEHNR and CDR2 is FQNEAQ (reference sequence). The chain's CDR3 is CASSPSLQPGGDGYTF. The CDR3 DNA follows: TGTGCCAGCAGCCCTTCGCTGCAGCCTGGCGGAGATGGCTACACCTTC.

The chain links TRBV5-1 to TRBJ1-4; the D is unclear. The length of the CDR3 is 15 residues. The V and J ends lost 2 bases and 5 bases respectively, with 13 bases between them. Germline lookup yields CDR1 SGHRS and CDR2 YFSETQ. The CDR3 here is CASSFIPGSNEKLFF. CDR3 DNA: TGCGCCAGCAGCTTCATCCCGGGATCAAATGAAAAACTGTTTTTT.